This TCR beta chain was profiled in a study of technical replicates of blood from several donors. Measured with immunoSEQ multiplex PCR; TCRdb has only the in-frame clones, and not every one. The sample holds about 57,000 clones, around 87% seen once. This CDR3 spans 16 amino acids. After removal of 0 bases from V and 0 bases from J, the junction contained 3 bases not matched to a gene. CDR1 is KGHSH and CDR2 is LQKENI in the germline V gene. The V and J genes are TRBV18 and TRBJ2-3, with 7 bases that match TRBD1. The sequence came from a human donor in good health. Some clones in this sample may be carry-over from other donors' samples. Material for sequencing was PBMCs. Here the CDR3 DNA reads TGTGCCAGCTCACCACCCGGGACAGCTAGCACAGATACGCAGTATTTT. Translated: CASSPPGTASTDTQYF.